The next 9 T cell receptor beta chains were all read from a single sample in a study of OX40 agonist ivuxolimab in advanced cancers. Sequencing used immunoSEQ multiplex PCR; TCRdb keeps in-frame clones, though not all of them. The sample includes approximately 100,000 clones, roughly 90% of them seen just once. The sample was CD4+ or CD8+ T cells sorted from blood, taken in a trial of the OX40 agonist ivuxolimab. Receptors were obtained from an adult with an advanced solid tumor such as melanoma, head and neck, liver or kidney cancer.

Here the CDR3 reads CASSSGSGTDTQYF. CDR3 nucleotide sequence: TGTGCCAGCAGCTCCGGGTCTGGGACAGATACGCAGTATTTT. V and J are TRBV6-1 and TRBJ2-3, with D uncertain. Germline values: CDR1 MNHNS, CDR2 SASEGT. The length of the CDR3 is 14 residues. V was trimmed by 6 bases and J by 3 bases, leaving 13 bases between them.

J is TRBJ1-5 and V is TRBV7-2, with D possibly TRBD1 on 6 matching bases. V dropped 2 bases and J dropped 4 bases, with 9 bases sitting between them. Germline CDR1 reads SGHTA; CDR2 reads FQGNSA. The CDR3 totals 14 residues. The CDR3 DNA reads TGTGCCAGCAGCTTACTAACAGGGAATCAGCCCCAGCATTTT. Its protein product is CASSLLTGNQPQHF.

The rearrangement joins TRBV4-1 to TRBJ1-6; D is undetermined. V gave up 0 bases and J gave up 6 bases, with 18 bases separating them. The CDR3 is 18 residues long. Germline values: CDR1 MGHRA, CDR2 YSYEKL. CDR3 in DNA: TGCGCCAGCAGCCAAGAAGTCCTGAGGGCCAATCCTAATTCACCCCTCCACTTT. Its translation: CASSQEVLRANPNSPLHF.

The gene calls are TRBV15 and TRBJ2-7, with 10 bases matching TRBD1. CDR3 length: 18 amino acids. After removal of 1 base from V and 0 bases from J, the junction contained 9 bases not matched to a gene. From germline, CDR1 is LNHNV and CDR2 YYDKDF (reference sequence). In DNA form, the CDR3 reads TGTGCCACCAGCAGAGGACTAGGACAGGGGGGGCCCTCCTACGAGCAGTACTTC. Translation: CATSRGLGQGGPSYEQYF.

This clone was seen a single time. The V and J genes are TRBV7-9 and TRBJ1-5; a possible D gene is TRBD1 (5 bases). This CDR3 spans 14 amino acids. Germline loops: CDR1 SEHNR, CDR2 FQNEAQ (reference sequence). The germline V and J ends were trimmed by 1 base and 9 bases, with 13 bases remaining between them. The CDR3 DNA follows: TGTGCCAGCAGCTTAGTAGAGTCCGGGGGGCCCCAGCATTTT. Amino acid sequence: CASSLVESGGPQHF.

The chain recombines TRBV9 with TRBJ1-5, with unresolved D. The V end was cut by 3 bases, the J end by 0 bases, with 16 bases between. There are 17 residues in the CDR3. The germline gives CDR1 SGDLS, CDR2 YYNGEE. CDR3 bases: TGTGCCAGCAGCGGTGAAGGGCCCTTTTATAGCAATCAGCCCCAGCATTTT. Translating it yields CASSGEGPFYSNQPQHF. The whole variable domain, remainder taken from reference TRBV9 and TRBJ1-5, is DSGVTQTPKHLITATGQRVTLRCSPRSGDLSVYWYQQSLDQGLQFLIQYYNGEERAKGNILERFSAQQFPDLHSELNLSSLELGDSALYFCASSGEGPFYSNQPQHFGDGTRLSIL.

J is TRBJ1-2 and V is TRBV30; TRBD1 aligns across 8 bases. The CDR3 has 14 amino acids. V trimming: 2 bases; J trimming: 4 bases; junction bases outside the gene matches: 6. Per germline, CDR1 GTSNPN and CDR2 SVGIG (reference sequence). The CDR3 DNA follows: TGTGCCTGGAGTCTAGACAGGGGAATCTATGGCTACACCTTC. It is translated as CAWSLDRGIYGYTF.

CDR3 coding DNA: TGCGCCAGCAGCTTTGGGCCGAGTAACACTGAAGCTTTCTTT. It yields the protein CASSFGPSNTEAFF. The J gene is TRBJ1-1, the V gene TRBV5-1; D is ambiguous. V was cut by 2 bases and J by 2 bases, with 10 bases left in between. The CDR3 extends over 14 amino acids. Germline lookup yields CDR1 SGHRS and CDR2 YFSETQ.

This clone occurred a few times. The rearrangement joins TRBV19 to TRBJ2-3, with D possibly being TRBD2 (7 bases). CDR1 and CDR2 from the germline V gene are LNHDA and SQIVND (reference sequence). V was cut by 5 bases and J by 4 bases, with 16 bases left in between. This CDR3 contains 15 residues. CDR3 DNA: TGTGCCAGTAGTTCCTCGCGGGGGCGCGCAGATACGCAGTATTTT. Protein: CASSSSRGRADTQYF.